Shown below are 21 T cell receptor beta chains from a single sample sequenced in a study of T cell clones after liver transplantation (dated by TCRdb to the late 2010s). Receptor amplification or capture employed the immunoSEQ multiplex PCR assay. TCRdb took over this immuneACCESS table, retaining in-frame rearrangements with V and J assigned. Such tables are incomplete; in checked studies, under half of the missing clones stem from an unresolved V gene, and the remainder is unexplained. This sample has tens of thousands of clones in its table, and about four fifths of those were observed once. The top ten clones comprise 0.79% of the sample. This material consisted of CD4+ T cells from blood, taken 12 months after liver transplant. Receptors were obtained from a human patient who received a liver transplant. Some T cells present after a transplant may be cells of the graft donor.

CDR3 loop: CASSHTDTQYF. The CDR3, as DNA: TGTGCCAGCAGTCATACAGATACGCAGTATTTT. This chain uses TRBV6-1 with TRBJ2-3; no reliable D call. Trimming took 5 bases from V and 3 from J, leaving 3 bases between them. The germline CDR1 and CDR2 sequences are MNHNS and SASEGT. CDR3 size: 11 residues.

This chain connects TRBV28 to TRBJ2-7, with D possibly being TRBD1 (6 bases). V dropped 8 bases and J dropped 5 bases, with 19 bases sitting between them. CDR3 length equals 14 residues. Germline assignment: CDR1 MDHEN and CDR2 SYDVKM. CDR3 bases: TGTGCCAGCTTGGGGGCTTCGCCGAAAGACGAGCAGTACTTC. Amino acid sequence: CASLGASPKDEQYF.

The genes are TRBV9 and TRBJ2-5, with a weak D call TRBD2 (6 bases). V lost 4 bases and J lost 1, with 8 bases in between. Germline loops: CDR1 SGDLS, CDR2 YYNGEE. The CDR3 loop spans 13 amino acids. CDR3 region: CASSRESQETQYF. CDR3 nucleotides: TGTGCCAGCAGCCGGGAGAGCCAAGAGACCCAGTACTTC.

The chain has TRBV6-1 and TRBJ2-1, with D uncertain. The germline V and J ends were trimmed by 7 bases and 12 bases, with 13 bases remaining between them. The CDR3 contains 11 residues. The V gene's germline CDR1 is MNHNS and CDR2 SASEGT. CDR3 region: CASIEKLSQFF. In nucleotides, the CDR3 is TGTGCCAGCATAGAAAAGCTTTCGCAGTTCTTC.

This chain uses TRBV6-5 with TRBJ2-3; D uncertain. Germline CDR1 reads MNHEY; CDR2 reads SVGAGI. V was trimmed by 2 bases and J by 2 bases, leaving 11 bases between them. This CDR3 comprises 15 residues. The CDR3 protein is CASSYRRVTTDTQYF. The CDR3 bases are TGTGCCAGCAGTTACCGCCGGGTCACCACAGATACGCAGTATTTT.

A word on this clone: A junction end diverges from the germline sequence, so it may reflect a read error. The CDR3 region is CYGAKGTEAFF. The CDR3 DNA reads as TGTTACGGGGCCAAGGGGACTGAAGCTTTCTTT. This chain uses TRBV20-1 with TRBJ1-1; possibly TRBD1 for D (5 bases). The CDR3 contains 11 residues. Germline CDR1 is DFQATT and CDR2 is SNEGSKA (reference sequence).

The genes are TRBV9 and TRBJ1-2; no clear D gene. The V gene's germline CDR1 is SGDLS and CDR2 YYNGEE. Trimming cost V 4 bases and J 0 bases, with 10 bases left between them. This CDR3 contains 14 residues. CDR3 sequence (DNA): TGTGCCAGCAGCCGGGCCTCAGCTAACTATGGCTACACCTTC. This codes for CASSRASANYGYTF.

The J gene is TRBJ2-7, the V gene TRBV28; maybe TRBD1 (6 bases). The germline CDR1 and CDR2 sequences are MDHEN and SYDVKM. The ends were cut back, 6 bases at V and 6 bases at J, with 15 bases in the middle. CDR3 size: 13 residues. CDR3 coding DNA: TGTGCCAGCAGCATATTCCAGGGGTCCGAGCAGTACTTC. The encoded protein is CASSIFQGSEQYF.

The count of this clone is one. V usage is TRBV7-8 and J usage is TRBJ1-5; 8 nucleotides match TRBD1. This CDR3 is 14 amino acids long. CDR1 and CDR2 (germline): SGHVS, FQNEAQ. Trimming cost V 7 bases and J 6 bases; bases outside gene matches: 8. CDR3 nucleotide sequence: TGTGCCAGCACGCCCGGACAGGGTAGTCAGCCCCAGCATTTT. It encodes CASTPGQGSQPQHF.

The J gene is TRBJ2-1, the V gene TRBV28, with 7 bases identical to TRBD1. Germline V gene lookup returns CDR1 MDHEN and CDR2 SYDVKM. CDR3 length: 13 amino acids. The V and J ends lost 6 bases and 9 bases, in that order; junction bases with no gene match: 8. This CDR3 reads CASRETGTREQFF. The CDR3 DNA reads as TGTGCCAGCAGGGAGACAGGGACGCGTGAGCAGTTCTTC.

This chain connects TRBV4-1 to TRBJ2-1; TRBD1 or TRBD2 may be the D gene (7 bases each). Germline V CDR1 and CDR2: MGHRA, YSYEKL. This CDR3 comprises 14 residues. Between the trimmed V and J ends, which lost 0 bases and 7 bases, there was a span of 10 bases. CDR3 region: CASSQDQGGNEQFF. In DNA, the CDR3 is TGCGCCAGCAGCCAAGACCAGGGGGGGAATGAGCAGTTCTTC.

The chain uses TRBV7-9 and TRBJ1-3; the match to TRBD1 covers 9 bases. The CDR3 consists of 17 residues. Per germline, CDR1 SEHNR and CDR2 FQNEAQ (reference sequence). V was pared by 4 bases and J by 5 bases, with 12 bases of the junction left unmatched. The CDR3 here is CASSYPRGTGNRNTIYF. In DNA form, the CDR3 reads TGTGCCAGCAGCTACCCCCGTGGGACAGGGAATAGAAACACCATATATTTT.

This chain uses TRBV5-8 with TRBJ2-5; D could derive from TRBD1 or TRBD2 (6 bases each). The CDR3 spans 15 residues. V was shortened by 0 bases and J by 4 bases, with 13 bases between the two germline ends. Germline V gene sequence: CDR1 SGHTS, CDR2 YDEGEE. The CDR3 here is CASSLEGRGGETQYF. CDR3 nucleotide sequence: TGTGCCAGCAGCTTGGAAGGCAGGGGAGGAGAGACCCAGTACTTC.

J is TRBJ2-1 and V is TRBV5-1; the D gene is possibly TRBD2 (6 bases). The CDR3 is 16 amino acids. V gave up 4 bases and J gave up 0 bases, with 14 bases separating them. Germline CDR1 is SGHRS and CDR2 is YFSETQ. CDR3 sequence (DNA): TGCGCCAGCAGCCCGTCGCTAGCGAACTCCTACAATGAGCAGTTCTTC. Translating gives CASSPSLANSYNEQFF.

This chain joins TRBV19 and TRBJ1-2; D remains unclear. V was trimmed by 3 bases and J by 3 bases, leaving 8 bases between them. Germline V CDR1 and CDR2: LNHDA, SQIVND (reference sequence). CDR3 length: 13 amino acids. The DNA of the CDR3 is TGTGCCAGTAGTATTTACACCTACTATGGCTACACCTTC. Translated: CASSIYTYYGYTF.

This sequence joins TRBV28 and TRBJ1-2; TRBD1 agrees at 8 bases. CDR1 and CDR2 from the germline V gene are MDHEN and SYDVKM. The CDR3 has 14 amino acids. Trimming cost V 4 bases and J 5 bases; bases outside gene matches: 6. The CDR3 reads CASSSPRQGYGYTF. The DNA for the CDR3 is TGTGCCAGCAGTTCGCCGCGACAGGGGTATGGCTACACCTTC.

CDR3 bases: TGTGCCAGCCGCGGAGGAGCGGGGGACACCTACGAGCAGTACTTC. It encodes CASRGGAGDTYEQYF. The rearrangement links TRBV7-2 to TRBJ2-7; 8 nucleotides align to TRBD2. Trimming removed 8 bases from V and 2 bases from J; junction bases left unmatched: 11. The CDR3 length is 15 residues. Germline values: CDR1 SGHTA, CDR2 FQGNSA. Full variable domain (remainder filled in from reference TRBV7-2 and TRBJ2-7): GAGVSQSPSNKVTEKGKDVELRCDPISGHTALYWYRQSLGQGLEFLIYFQGNSAPDKSGLPSDRFSAERTGGSVSTLTIQRTQQEDSAVYLCASRGGAGDTYEQYFGPGTRLTVT.

The chain is built from TRBV5-4 and TRBJ1-1, with D hard to call. The CDR3 runs 14 residues. V lost 0 bases, J lost 5 bases, and 11 bases lay in between. Germline values: CDR1 SGHNT, CDR2 YYREEE (reference sequence). CDR3 sequence reads: CASSLAGGKTEAFF. Here the CDR3 DNA reads TGTGCCAGCAGCTTGGCCGGAGGAAAGACTGAAGCTTTCTTT. Full variable domain (outside the CDR3, taken from reference TRBV5-4 and TRBJ1-1): ETGVTQSPTHLIKTRGQQVTLRCSSQSGHNTVSWYQQALGQGPQFIFQYYREEENGRGNFPPRFSGLQFPNYSSELNVNALELDDSALYLCASSLAGGKTEAFFGQGTRLTVV.

V usage is TRBV5-1 and J usage is TRBJ2-1; D not certain. Trimming stripped 0 bases from V and 2 bases from J, with 12 bases between. Germline lookup yields CDR1 SGHRS and CDR2 YFSETQ. The CDR3 runs to 16 residues. CDR3 DNA sequence: TGCGCCAGCAGCTTGGAGACTCCGCGAACCTACAATGAGCAGTTCTTC. It encodes CASSLETPRTYNEQFF.

The genes are TRBV15 and TRBJ1-2; D is unresolved. This CDR3 spans 11 amino acids. Trimming removed 4 bases from V and 4 bases from J, with 4 bases in between. Germline V gene data show CDR1 as LNHNV and CDR2 as YYDKDF (reference sequence). The DNA of the CDR3 is TGTGCCACCAGCAATACCTATGGCTACACCTTC. Amino acids: CATSNTYGYTF.

CDR3 sequence (DNA): TGTGCCAGCAGCGTAGCAGGGGTCTCTGGAAACACCATATATTTT. This codes for CASSVAGVSGNTIYF. The rearrangement uses TRBV9 and TRBJ1-3; D might be TRBD1 (6 bases). CDR1 SGDLS and CDR2 YYNGEE come from the germline V gene. This CDR3 region has 15 residues. Trimming removed 0 bases from V and 0 bases from J, with 7 bases in between.